The 25 T cell receptor beta chains listed next were all sequenced from one sample in a study of long-term antiretroviral therapy in people with HIV. At survey level, the immunoSEQ assay was run in its v3.0 version. Data came from immunoSEQ multiplex PCR; TCRdb stores just in-frame clones and leaves some out. The sample lists about 28,000 clones, about 86% occurring once. The specimen comprised unsorted PBMCs, sampled 0.8 years after starting antiretroviral therapy. Every receptor here comes from a woman aged 30 to 39 with HIV.

V usage is TRBV19 and J usage is TRBJ1-1; D perhaps matches TRBD1 (6 bases). Germline loops: CDR1 LNHDA, CDR2 SQIVND (reference sequence). This CDR3 has 10 residues. V was shortened by 6 bases and J by 10 bases, with 9 bases between the two germline ends. CDR3 in amino acids: CASRSGVAFF. CDR3 DNA: TGTGCCAGTAGGTCAGGGGTAGCTTTCTTT.

The V gene is TRBV10-1, the J gene TRBJ2-7; D perhaps matches TRBD2 (7 bases). The V end lost 3 bases, the J end lost 4 bases, and 10 bases lay between the germline ends. Per the germline V gene, CDR1 is WNHNN and CDR2 is SYGVQD (reference sequence). CDR3 length: 13 amino acids. CDR3 loop: CASSEGGGYEQYF. CDR3 coding DNA: TGCGCCAGCAGTGAAGGGGGGGGATACGAGCAGTACTTC.

CDR3 DNA: TGTGCCAGCAGCGTCCAGGGGGTGTCTGAAGCTTTCTTT. It is translated as CASSVQGVSEAFF. The rearrangement uses TRBV9 and TRBJ1-1; TRBD1 agrees at 7 bases. V shed 2 bases and J 6 bases; nucleotides not matched to a gene: 4. There are 13 residues in the CDR3. The germline gives CDR1 SGDLS, CDR2 YYNGEE.

This clone has just one count. J is TRBJ1-1 and V is TRBV4-1; D is perhaps TRBD1 (6 bases). Trimming removed 4 bases at V and 3 bases at J, with 18 bases between. The CDR3 is made up of 16 amino acids. Germline V lookup: CDR1 MGHRA, CDR2 YSYEKL. The CDR3 protein is CASSPGAGVGDTEAFF. The DNA of the CDR3 is TGCGCCAGCAGCCCCGGGGCAGGGGTCGGGGACACTGAAGCTTTCTTT.

V is TRBV9 and J is TRBJ2-2; D is ambiguous. Germline V lookup: CDR1 SGDLS, CDR2 YYNGEE. This CDR3 comprises 18 residues. V lost 3 bases and J lost 1, with 19 bases in between. CDR3 loop: CASSATSTGRRNTGELFF. CDR3 coding DNA: TGTGCCAGCAGCGCCACCTCTACCGGACGGCGGAACACCGGGGAGCTGTTTTTT. Full variable domain (rest looked up from reference TRBV9 and TRBJ2-2): DSGVTQTPKHLITATGQRVTLRCSPRSGDLSVYWYQQSLDQGLQFLIQYYNGEERAKGNILERFSAQQFPDLHSELNLSSLELGDSALYFCASSATSTGRRNTGELFFGEGSRLTVL.

The genes are TRBV7-3 and TRBJ1-1; 9 bases line up with TRBD1. With V trimmed by 3 bases and J by 2 bases, 10 bases remained unmatched. The germline gives CDR1 SGHTA, CDR2 FQGTGA. This CDR3 has 17 residues. The chain's CDR3 is CASSFQNPGQGNTEAFF. As DNA, the CDR3 is TGTGCCAGCAGCTTTCAGAATCCGGGACAGGGAAACACTGAAGCTTTCTTT.

This chain connects TRBV7-2 to TRBJ2-1; 8 bases are a match to TRBD2. J was trimmed by 8 bases and V by 2 bases; bases with no gene match: 20. The CDR3 loop spans 19 amino acids. The germline V gene has CDR1 SGHTA and CDR2 FQGNSA. CDR3: CASSLTRLWGGGPQDEQFF. CDR3 bases: TGTGCCAGCAGCTTAACGAGGTTGTGGGGCGGGGGGCCCCAGGATGAGCAGTTCTTC.

This chain uses TRBV10-2 with TRBJ1-1; D is unclear. The CDR3 sequence is 11 residues long. Trimming removed 3 bases from V and 11 bases from J, with 10 bases in between. Looked up from germline, CDR1 is WSHSY and CDR2 is SAAADI. The CDR3 region is CASSDIGLAFF. DNA of the CDR3: TGCGCCAGCAGTGATATCGGGTTGGCTTTCTTT.

V usage is TRBV14 and J usage is TRBJ1-1; a possible D gene is TRBD1 (6 bases). V gave up 0 bases and J gave up 0 bases, with 8 bases separating them. The CDR3 extends over 15 amino acids. Germline CDR1 and CDR2: SGHDN and FVKESK. DNA of the CDR3: TGTGCCAGCAGCCAAGAGGGACACATGAACACTGAAGCTTTCTTT. It specifies CASSQEGHMNTEAFF.

The chain uses TRBV29-1 and TRBJ2-5, with D tentatively TRBD1 (6 bases). Germline lookup yields CDR1 SQVTM and CDR2 ANQGSEA. V was clipped by 3 bases and J by 6 bases, with 14 bases between them. This CDR3 is 13 amino acids long. The CDR3 DNA reads as TGCAGCGTTGATGTACAGGGTAAAAAGACCCAGTACTTC. Amino acids: CSVDVQGKKTQYF.

This clone was counted only a few times. The chain carries TRBV2 and TRBJ1-2, with D maybe TRBD1 (5 bases). This CDR3 is built from 14 residues. Trimming took 8 bases from V and 1 from J, leaving 14 bases between them. Germline loops: CDR1 SNHLY, CDR2 FYNNEI. The CDR3 DNA sequence: TGTGCCAGCTTATGGGACGGGGATAACTATGGCTACACCTTC. This encodes CASLWDGDNYGYTF.

The V and J genes are TRBV30 and TRBJ1-4; D not resolved. The germline gives CDR1 GTSNPN, CDR2 SVGIG (reference sequence). The CDR3 extends over 15 amino acids. The V and J ends lost 3 bases and 9 bases respectively, with 20 bases between them. In DNA, the CDR3 is TGTGCCTGGAGACCCCGTGATCGCGGAACCCAAAAACTGTTTTTT. It codes for CAWRPRDRGTQKLFF.

V and J are TRBV5-1 and TRBJ2-3, with TRBD2 matching 7 bases. Per the germline V gene, CDR1 is SGHRS and CDR2 is YFSETQ. This CDR3 has 15 amino acids. J gave up 4 bases and V 7 bases, and 12 bases lay outside the gene matches. The CDR3, as DNA: TGCGCCAGCCAGACTCGGACTAGTCAGGCAGATACGCAGTATTTT. Translated, it gives CASQTRTSQADTQYF.

The V gene is TRBV10-2, the J gene TRBJ1-2, with D perhaps TRBD1 (6 bases). Germline V gene sequence: CDR1 WSHSY, CDR2 SAAADI. The CDR3 is made up of 15 amino acids. Between the trimmed V and J ends, which lost 4 bases and 3 bases, there was a span of 15 bases. This CDR3 reads CASSADGQSYYGYTF. The CDR3 nucleotides read TGCGCCAGCAGTGCGGACGGACAGAGCTACTATGGCTACACCTTC.

The chain couples TRBV29-1 to TRBJ1-2, with 7 bases identical to TRBD1. Germline CDR1 is SQVTM and CDR2 is ANQGSEA. The CDR3 has 15 amino acids. J lost 4 bases, V lost 7 bases, and 15 bases had no gene match. Here the CDR3 reads CSADQSSTGIYGYTF. DNA for the CDR3: TGCAGCGCCGACCAGAGTTCGACAGGGATCTATGGCTACACCTTC. Together with reference TRBV29-1 and TRBJ1-2, the CDR3 gives the full variable domain: SAVISQKPSRDICQRGTSLTIQCQVDSQVTMMFWYRQQPGQSLTLIATANQGSEATYESGFVIDKFPISRPNLTFSTLTVSNMSPEDSSIYLCSADQSSTGIYGYTFGSGTRLTVV.

The table lists this clone with a count of one. This chain links TRBV29-1 with TRBJ2-7; 7 nucleotides match TRBD1. This CDR3 has 16 residues. With 6 bases clipped from V and 0 bases from J, the junction kept 14 bases outside the gene matches. Germline V CDR1 and CDR2: SQVTM, ANQGSEA. This chain's CDR3 is CSVILSGGESSYEQYF. CDR3 nucleotides: TGCAGCGTGATCCTATCAGGGGGTGAGAGCTCCTACGAGCAGTACTTC.

This chain uses TRBV6-5 with TRBJ2-5; no reliable D call. This CDR3 contains 14 residues. Per germline, CDR1 MNHEY and CDR2 SVGAGI. V dropped 6 bases and J dropped 5 bases, with 16 bases sitting between them. The CDR3 loop reads CASSPSHRWETQYF. DNA for the CDR3: TGTGCCAGCAGCCCCTCTCACCGCTGGGAGACCCAGTACTTC.

The count of this clone is one. The chain recombines TRBV29-1 with TRBJ2-2; 7 nucleotides line up with TRBD1. J gave up 3 bases and V 5 bases, and 6 bases lay outside the gene matches. The CDR3 has 14 residues. The germline gives CDR1 SQVTM, CDR2 ANQGSEA. The CDR3 coding sequence is TGCAGCGTTATACCAGGACAGGACACCGGGGAGCTGTTTTTT. As protein: CSVIPGQDTGELFF.

This clone came up a few times. CDR3 region: CASRQTGLHYEQYF. CDR3 sequence (DNA): TGTGCCAGCAGACAGACAGGGCTCCACTACGAGCAGTACTTC. The chain recombines TRBV27 with TRBJ2-7; 7 bases are shared with TRBD1. The CDR3 is 14 amino acids. CDR1 and CDR2 (germline): MNHEY, SMNVEV (reference sequence). The J segment lost 3 bases and the V segment lost 6 bases, leaving 8 bases of the junction unmatched.

The V gene is TRBV27, the J gene TRBJ1-2; D is unclear. Germline-derived CDR1 and CDR2 are MNHEY and SMNVEV (reference sequence). This CDR3 is 13 amino acids long. V lost 0 bases to trimming and J lost 6 bases, with 8 bases between them. In DNA form, the CDR3 reads TGTGCCAGCAGTTTATCGGGTTCAAATGGCTACACCTTC. This gives the protein CASSLSGSNGYTF.

The V and J genes are TRBV27 and TRBJ1-1; 10 bases fit TRBD1. The CDR3 sequence is 16 residues long. The germline V gene encodes CDR1 MNHEY and CDR2 SMNVEV (reference sequence). The V gene end was trimmed by 3 bases and the J gene end by 8 bases; junction bases not matched to a gene: 12. CDR3: CASSLARDRGNSEAFF. The CDR3 nucleotides are TGTGCCAGCAGTTTGGCCCGGGACAGGGGCAATAGCGAAGCTTTCTTT.

This chain links TRBV19 with TRBJ2-3; D is ambiguous. The CDR3 extends over 11 amino acids. Germline CDR1 LNHDA, CDR2 SQIVND (reference sequence). Trimming took 5 bases from V and 4 from J, leaving 4 bases between them. The DNA for the CDR3 is TGTGCCAGTAGTGAATCAGATACGCAGTATTTT. Residues: CASSESDTQYF.

The chain has TRBV15 and TRBJ1-5; no reliable D call. The V end lost 3 bases, the J end lost 4 bases, and 4 bases lay between the germline ends. Germline CDR1 and CDR2: LNHNV and YYDKDF (reference sequence). This CDR3 is built from 12 residues. DNA of the CDR3: TGTGCCACCAGCAGTTCAAATCAGCCCCAGCATTTT. It specifies CATSSSNQPQHF.

The rearrangement uses TRBV4-2 and TRBJ2-2, with a possible D match to TRBD2 (5 bases). The germline V gene encodes CDR1 LGHNA and CDR2 YNFKEQ. Trimming cost V 1 base and J 5 bases, with 17 bases left between them. This CDR3 region has 17 residues. The CDR3 coding sequence is TGTGCCAGCAGCCAAGTAGGTAGCGCCCCCTGGACCGGGGAGCTGTTTTTT. Amino acids: CASSQVGSAPWTGELFF.

This clone was recorded a few times. The CDR3 sequence: CASSQDEGRGNQPQHF. The CDR3 nucleotides read TGCGCCAGCAGCCAAGATGAGGGGAGAGGGAATCAGCCCCAGCATTTT. The chain carries TRBV4-1 and TRBJ1-5, with a tentative D call TRBD1 (5 bases). Trimming left V 0 bases short and J 4 bases short, with 13 bases between. The CDR3 totals 16 residues. In germline, CDR1 is MGHRA, CDR2 YSYEKL.